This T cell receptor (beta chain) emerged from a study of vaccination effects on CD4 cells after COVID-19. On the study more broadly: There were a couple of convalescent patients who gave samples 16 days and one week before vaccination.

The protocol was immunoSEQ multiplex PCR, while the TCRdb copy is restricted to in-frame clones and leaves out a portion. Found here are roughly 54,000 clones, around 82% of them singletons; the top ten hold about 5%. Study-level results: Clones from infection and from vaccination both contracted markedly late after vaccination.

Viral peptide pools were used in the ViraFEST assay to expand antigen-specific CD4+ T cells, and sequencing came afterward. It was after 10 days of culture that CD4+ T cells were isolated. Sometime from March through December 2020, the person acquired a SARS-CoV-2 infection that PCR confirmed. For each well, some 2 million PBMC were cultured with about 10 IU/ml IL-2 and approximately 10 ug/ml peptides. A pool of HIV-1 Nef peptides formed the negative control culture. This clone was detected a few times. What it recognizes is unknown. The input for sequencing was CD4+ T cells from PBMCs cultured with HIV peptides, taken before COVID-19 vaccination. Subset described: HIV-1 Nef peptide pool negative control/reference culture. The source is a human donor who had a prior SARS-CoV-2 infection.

The CDR3 nucleotides read TGCGCCAGCAGTCAGACTATTACCGGATTCGATGAGCAGTTCTTC. Translation: CASSQTITGFDEQFF. The V and J genes are TRBV23-1 and TRBJ2-1, with a tentative D call TRBD2 (5 bases). TRBV23-1 is recorded as an ORF, its role being uncertain. The V end lost 3 bases, the J end lost 8 bases, and 17 bases lay between the germline ends. The CDR3 spans 15 residues.